A selection of T cell receptor beta chains follows, all from one sample in a study of cytomegalovirus exposure and HLA in healthy donors. The protocol was immunoSEQ multiplex PCR, while the TCRdb copy is restricted to in-frame clones and leaves out a portion. The table lists about 160,000 clones, 75% to 90% of them singletons. The material sequenced was PBMCs. Receptor source: a male donor in good health and CMV-seropositive. Both conserved end residues are part of each CDR3. A D gene is named only where the DNA matches it firmly. The size of a clone is reported for some rows only, either as once, few or many, or as a class for expanded clones.

j_gene	v_gene	abundance	d_gene	CDR3aa	CDR3nt
TRBJ1-1	TRBV10-3	-	-	CAISESMGGTEAFF	TGTGCCATCAGTGAGTCGATGGGGGGCACTGAAGCTTTCTTT
TRBJ1-5	TRBV2	-	-	CASSEGERQPQHF	TGTGCCAGCAGTGAGGGTGAGCGACAGCCCCAGCATTTT
TRBJ1-5	TRBV4-3	-	-	CASSPGVFSNQPQHF	TGCGCCAGCAGCCCAGGGGTCTTTAGCAATCAGCCCCAGCATTTT
TRBJ2-7	TRBV11-2	few	-	CASSPRGGGVAAEQYF	TGTGCCAGCAGCCCTAGGGGGGGCGGAGTAGCTGCCGAGCAGTACTTC
TRBJ2-1	TRBV19	few	-	CASSVPSSYNEQFF	TGTGCCAGTAGTGTCCCGAGCTCCTACAATGAGCAGTTCTTC
TRBJ2-1	TRBV7-2	-	TRBD2	CASSPEKLAETEQFF	TGTGCCAGCAGCCCAGAAAAGCTAGCGGAAACTGAGCAGTTCTTC
TRBJ1-6	TRBV9	once	TRBD1	CASSGGQAMTALHF	TGTGCCAGCAGCGGCGGACAGGCTATGACCGCCCTCCACTTT
TRBJ1-2	TRBV19	few	-	CASSIKMEGPYGYTF	TGTGCCAGTAGTATAAAAATGGAGGGGCCCTATGGCTACACCTTC
TRBJ2-7	TRBV7-8	-	-	CASSPRLSHEQYF	TGTGCCAGCAGCCCCCGCCTAAGTCACGAGCAGTACTTC
TRBJ2-2	TRBV15	-	-	CATARTVNTGELFF	TGTGCCACCGCTCGGACAGTTAACACCGGGGAGCTGTTTTTT